This T cell receptor beta chain was retrieved from a study of T cell responses to AZD1222 COVID-19 vaccine. Whole-study findings and limits: Among vaccine-associated CD4 TCRs, coverage spanned spike, with dominance at 160-218 and 743-854.

In the case of this clone: Its antigen is undetermined.

The table came from immunoSEQ multiplex PCR; TCRdb's copy has only in-frame clones and leaves some out. This table has fewer than 200,000 clones, 92% appearing once. CDR3 size: 13 residues. V was pared by 8 bases and J by 6 bases, with 8 bases of the junction left unmatched. Germline assignment: CDR1 MGHDK and CDR2 SYGVNS. This clonotype originated in an adult in good health. Sequenced here: peripheral blood, sampled on day 0 of AZD1222 vaccination. The chain joins TRBV25-1 to TRBJ1-2; TRBD1 aligns across 8 bases. CDR3: CASWNSGGDGYTF. CDR3 bases: TGTGCCAGCTGGAACTCAGGGGGCGATGGCTACACCTTC.